These 28 T cell receptor beta chains came from one sample sequenced in a study of read filtering for tumor transcriptome and immune sequencing. This library used roughly 430 ng RNA and molecular barcoded adaptors spanning alpha/delta and beta/gamma chains. TCRdb reprocessed the reads via MiXCR and lists one record per CDR3 protein. The sample comprises 20,000 to 25,000 distinct CDR3 sequences, roughly 13% of which are singletons, and around 62% rests with the top ten. Specimen: a population of CD138-negative cells sorted from bone marrow. The receptor set was obtained from a donor at least 40 years old with multiple myeloma.

This clonotype was seen many times. The junction does not match germline at one end; this may be a read error. This chain links TRBV6-6 with TRBJ2-7; unclear D gene. Germline CDR1 MNHNY, CDR2 SVGAGI (reference sequence). This CDR3 spans 13 amino acids. For the CDR3, the DNA is TGCGCCAGCAGTTACGACGGAGCCTACGAGCAGTACTTC. It translates to CASSYDGAYEQYF.

This clonotype was recorded at least ten times. This chain connects TRBV4-1 to TRBJ2-1; the D gene is possibly TRBD1 (5 bases). Germline CDR1 and CDR2: MGHRA and YSYEKL. Deletions cut 7 bases from V and 2 bases from J, with 21 bases between. The CDR3 is made up of 17 amino acids. CDR3 coding DNA: TGCGCCAGCATCCTCAAGAACGGCAGGGTCACCTACAATGAGCAGTTCTTC. It encodes CASILKNGRVTYNEQFF.

This clonotype was observed at least ten times. The chain joins TRBV28 to TRBJ2-7, with D possibly being TRBD1 or TRBD2 (5 bases each). The ends were cut back, 2 bases at V and 5 bases at J, with 19 bases in the middle. CDR3 length: 16 residues. Germline V gene data show CDR1 as MDHEN and CDR2 as SYDVKM. CDR3 DNA sequence: TGTGCCAGCAGTTTAAGACGAGGGCGTGGGGGAAACGAGCAGTACTTC. It yields the protein CASSLRRGRGGNEQYF.

As to this clonotype: A much larger clone sits a single nucleotide away, making a read error possible. The chain carries TRBV7-9 and TRBJ2-1, with 10 bases that match TRBD2. Germline values: CDR1 SEHNR, CDR2 FQNEAQ (reference sequence). The CDR3 runs to 16 residues. The CDR3 region has the DNA TGTGCCAGCAGCCGCATTACTAGCGGGACGCACAATGAGCAGCTCTTC. Translated, it gives CASSRITSGTHNEQLF.

In the case of this clonotype: A much larger clone lies one base from this, so it may be a read error. Lacking the conserved final phenylalanine or tryptophan, this CDR3 likely reflects a read error. The chain uses TRBV6-6 and TRBJ2-7; D not resolved. The germline gives CDR1 MNHNY, CDR2 SVGAGI (reference sequence). The V and J ends lost 2 bases and 0 bases respectively, with 8 bases between them. The CDR3 has 14 residues. CDR3 sequence reads: CASSYKASSYEQYL. Here the CDR3 DNA reads TGTGCCAGCAGTTACAAGGCGAGCTCCTACGAGCAGTACCTC.

This clonotype was observed at least ten times. The J gene is TRBJ1-2, the V gene TRBV5-6; D ambiguous. From germline, CDR1 is SGHDT and CDR2 YYEEEE. This CDR3 is 16 amino acids long. V was cut by 4 bases and J by 1 base, with 17 bases left in between. CDR3 in DNA: TGTGCCAGCAGCGTACAGACCTGGCTCGATAACTATGGCTACACCTTC. It codes for CASSVQTWLDNYGYTF.

This clonotype was counted many times. A read error may explain this, as a much larger clone is one base away. The chain couples TRBV7-2 to TRBJ2-1; 8 bases are a match to TRBD2. Germline CDR1 and CDR2: SGHTA and FQGNSA. This CDR3 spans 15 amino acids. The CDR3 DNA follows: TGTGCCAGCAGCTTGGCGGGAGGAAGCCTCAATGAGCAGTCCTTC. This encodes CASSLAGGSLNEQSF. Variable domain in full (rest from reference TRBV7-2 and TRBJ2-1): GAGVSQSPSNKVTEKGKDVELRCDPISGHTALYWYRQSLGQGLEFLIYFQGNSAPDKSGLPSDRFSAERTGGSVSTLTIQRTQQEDSAVYLCASSLAGGSLNEQSFGPGTRLTVL.

Ten or more counts support this clonotype. The chain joins TRBV20-1 to TRBJ2-7, with D perhaps TRBD2 (6 bases). Germline V lookup: CDR1 DFQATT, CDR2 SNEGSKA (reference sequence). The V and J ends lost 1 base and 3 bases respectively, with 10 bases between them. CDR3 length: 13 amino acids. The CDR3 nucleotides are TGCAGTGCTAGAGGTGATAGCGGCTACGAGCAGTACTTC. Residues: CSARGDSGYEQYF.

This clonotype was seen many times. V and J are TRBV11-2 and TRBJ1-3; no clear D. Germline-derived CDR1 and CDR2 are SGHAT and FQNNGV. V was pared by 1 base and J by 3 bases, with 10 bases between. The CDR3 has 15 residues. CDR3 protein: CASSLASGYGNTIYF. In nucleotides, the CDR3 is TGTGCCAGCAGCTTAGCGTCCGGTTATGGAAACACCATATATTTT.

This clonotype showed up many times. This chain uses TRBV7-2 with TRBJ2-2; 9 nucleotides line up with TRBD1. Germline lookup yields CDR1 SGHTA and CDR2 FQGNSA. With V trimmed by 5 bases and J by 5 bases, 9 bases remained unmatched. The CDR3 loop spans 16 amino acids. DNA of the CDR3: TGTGCCAGCAGCACTAGGACAGGGGCGGGGACCGGGGAGCTGTTTTTT. It translates to CASSTRTGAGTGELFF.

Turning to this clonotype: Given a far larger clone just one base away, this is likely a sequencing read error. J is TRBJ2-7 and V is TRBV5-4; tentatively, D is TRBD2 (5 bases). The germline gives CDR1 SGHNT, CDR2 YYREEE (reference sequence). The CDR3 is 12 residues long. V dropped 4 bases and J dropped 5 bases, with 10 bases sitting between them. The DNA for the CDR3 is TGTGCCAGCAGCCCCGGACTGAACGAGCAGTACTTC. Translated, it gives CASSPGLNEQYF.

The rearrangement links TRBV27 to TRBJ2-5, with D perhaps TRBD2 (6 bases). The CDR3 extends over 14 amino acids. Germline-derived CDR1 and CDR2 are MNHEY and SMNVEV (reference sequence). The V and J ends lost 3 bases and 4 bases respectively, with 12 bases between them. The CDR3 loop is CASSFGGSSETQYF. DNA of the CDR3: TGTGCCAGCAGTTTTGGAGGGAGCTCAGAGACCCAGTACTTC.

This clonotype was observed a handful of times. The chain uses TRBV3-1 and TRBJ2-2; 9 bases agree with TRBD2. Germline CDR1 is LGHDT and CDR2 is YNNKEL (reference sequence). The junction had 8 bases not matched to a gene; V was cut back by 5 bases and J by 7 bases. This CDR3 has 15 amino acids. In DNA, the CDR3 is TGTGCCAGCAGCTTTAGCGGGAGTGCTGGCGGGGAGCTGTTTTTT. Translated: CASSFSGSAGGELFF.

This clonotype was seen more than once but under ten times. The chain uses TRBV20-1 and TRBJ2-7; D may be TRBD2 (5 bases). Trimming took 5 bases from V and 0 from J, leaving 17 bases between them. The CDR3 spans 15 residues. Looked up from germline, CDR1 is DFQATT and CDR2 is SNEGSKA (reference sequence). Written as DNA, the CDR3 is TGCAGTGCTGGGGATCCACGGGATAGCTCCTACGAGCAGTACTTC. Translating gives CSAGDPRDSSYEQYF.

This clonotype was recorded many times. The chain joins TRBV5-1 to TRBJ2-5, with TRBD1 matching over 7 bases. Germline CDR1 SGHRS, CDR2 YFSETQ. CDR3 length: 15 amino acids. The ends lost 0 bases at V and 2 bases at J; junction bases unmatched: 4. The CDR3 nucleotides read TGCGCCAGCAGCTTGGAACAGGGGACGCAAGAGACCCAGTACTTC. It yields the protein CASSLEQGTQETQYF.

In this sample, this clonotype turned up many times. This chain links TRBV11-2 with TRBJ2-1; D is possibly TRBD1 or TRBD2 (7 bases each). Germline CDR1 SGHAT, CDR2 FQNNGV. The V and J ends lost 4 bases and 3 bases respectively, with 19 bases between them. This CDR3 region has 17 residues. The CDR3 DNA follows: TGTGCCAGCAGCTCAGGGGGGAGGGAATCATACTACAATGAGCAGTTCTTC. It is translated as CASSSGGRESYYNEQFF. The whole variable domain, filled in from reference TRBV11-2 and TRBJ2-1, reads EAGVAQSPRYKIIEKRQSVAFWCNPISGHATLYWYQQILGQGPKLLIQFQNNGVVDDSQLPKDRFSAERLKGVDSTLKIQPAKLEDSAVYLCASSSGGRESYYNEQFFGPGTRLTVL.

V is TRBV28 and J is TRBJ1-5; D is undetermined. Looked up from germline, CDR1 is MDHEN and CDR2 is SYDVKM. Deletions cut 2 bases from V and 1 base from J, with 21 bases between. The CDR3 consists of 19 residues. Here the CDR3 reads CASSLRPEMDWLSNQPQHF. CDR3 nucleotide sequence: TGTGCCAGCAGTTTAAGACCGGAGATGGACTGGTTGAGCAATCAGCCCCAGCATTTT.

For this clonotype: A read error may explain this, as a much larger clone is one base away. The CDR3 DNA reads as TGTGCCAGCAGCCAAGATTCCGGTCACGAAGAGACCCAGTACTTC. Its translation: CASSQDSGHEETQYF. The V call is TRBV14, the J call TRBJ2-5; no reliable D call. CDR3 length: 15 amino acids. Trimming removed 0 bases at V and 3 bases at J, with 11 bases between. CDR1 and CDR2 (germline): SGHDN, FVKESK.

This clonotype was observed at least ten times. V usage is TRBV19 and J usage is TRBJ2-1; D possibly corresponds to TRBD1 (6 bases). Germline CDR1 and CDR2: LNHDA and SQIVND (reference sequence). The CDR3 has 18 residues. Trimming took off 3 bases at V and 4 bases at J, with 22 bases between the two ends. In nucleotides, the CDR3 is TGTGCCAGTAGTATTCTAATCAGACGAAAAGGACAGTACAATGAGCAGTTCTTC. Its translation is CASSILIRRKGQYNEQFF.

Ten or more counts support this clonotype. The chain couples TRBV5-6 to TRBJ2-7; TRBD2 agrees at 7 bases. This CDR3 spans 13 amino acids. J was trimmed by 3 bases and V by 4 bases; bases with no gene match: 4. The germline CDR1 and CDR2 sequences are SGHDT and YYEEEE. CDR3 nucleotides: TGTGCCAGCAGCCACGCGGGGGTCTACGAGCAGTACTTC. Its translation is CASSHAGVYEQYF.

This clonotype was counted many times. J is TRBJ1-2 and V is TRBV5-5, with D unclear. The V end was cut by 2 bases, the J end by 4 bases, with 15 bases between. There are 15 residues in the CDR3. Germline CDR1 SGHKS, CDR2 YYEKEE (reference sequence). The CDR3 sequence: CASSFTALGIYGYTF. CDR3 coding DNA: TGTGCCAGCAGCTTCACCGCCTTAGGGATCTATGGCTACACCTTC.

There are many counts of this clonotype. V gene TRBV20-1 combines with J gene TRBJ2-1, with 8 bases matching TRBD2. Unmatched junction bases numbered 8, after V lost 5 bases and J lost 5 bases. Germline V gene sequence: CDR1 DFQATT, CDR2 SNEGSKA (reference sequence). This CDR3 comprises 14 residues. CDR3 sequence: CSAPTGTRDNEQFF. The CDR3 DNA reads as TGCAGTGCTCCCACCGGGACTAGAGACAATGAGCAGTTCTTC.

This clonotype was seen only a few times. The chain employs TRBV21-1 and TRBJ1-5; TRBD1, the D gene given by the table, was not confirmed from the DNA. TRBV21-1 is assigned pseudogene status. The CDR3 is made up of 16 amino acids. CDR3 DNA: TGTGCCAGCAGCAAAGGACAGGGAGGGTGCAATCAGCCCCAGCATTTT. Amino acid sequence: CASSKGQGGCNQPQHF.

The genes are TRBV28 and TRBJ2-1; D may match TRBD1 or TRBD2 (5 bases each). In germline, CDR1 is MDHEN, CDR2 SYDVKM. CDR3 length: 13 residues. V shed 3 bases and J shed 5 bases, with 8 bases lying between them. CDR3 amino acids: CASSFGTNNEQFF. CDR3 in DNA: TGTGCCAGCAGTTTCGGGACCAACAATGAGCAGTTCTTC.

Of note for this clonotype: Germline and junction disagree at one end, which may indicate a read error. The chain joins TRBV5-1 to TRBJ2-1; D is tentatively TRBD1 or TRBD2 (5 bases each). The CDR3 runs 15 residues. Germline V gene data show CDR1 as SGHRS and CDR2 as YFSETQ. CDR3 sequence reads: CASSPGTSDYSEQFF. Written as DNA, the CDR3 is TGCGCCAGCAGCCCCGGGACCAGCGACTACAGTGAGCAGTTCTTC.

This clonotype occurred many times. The CDR3 protein is CASSYGWERGDTQYF. The DNA of the CDR3 is TGTGCCAGCAGTTACGGGTGGGAGAGAGGAGATACGCAGTATTTT. This chain links TRBV6-5 with TRBJ2-3; a possible D gene is TRBD2 (5 bases). V was cut by 2 bases and J by 5 bases, with 14 bases left in between. The length of the CDR3 is 15 residues. Germline V gives CDR1 MNHEY, CDR2 SVGAGI.

This clonotype has a count of ten or more. This sequence joins TRBV15 and TRBJ2-6, with unresolved D. CDR1 and CDR2 from the germline V gene are LNHNV and YYDKDF (reference sequence). This CDR3 is built from 18 residues. V dropped 4 bases and J dropped 0 bases, with 16 bases sitting between them. CDR3 in DNA: TGTGCCACCAGCAACCGCCACCCTCAGAGCTCTGGGGCCAACGTCCTGACTTTC. Translation: CATSNRHPQSSGANVLTF.

This clonotype was picked up many times. The chain is built from TRBV12-3 or TRBV12-4 and TRBJ2-7; D ambiguous. The CDR3 is made up of 12 amino acids. The ends were cut back, 2 bases at V and 4 bases at J, with 6 bases in the middle. The CDR3 coding sequence is TGTGCCAGCAGTTTATCTCTGTACGAGCAGTACTTC. It codes for CASSLSLYEQYF.